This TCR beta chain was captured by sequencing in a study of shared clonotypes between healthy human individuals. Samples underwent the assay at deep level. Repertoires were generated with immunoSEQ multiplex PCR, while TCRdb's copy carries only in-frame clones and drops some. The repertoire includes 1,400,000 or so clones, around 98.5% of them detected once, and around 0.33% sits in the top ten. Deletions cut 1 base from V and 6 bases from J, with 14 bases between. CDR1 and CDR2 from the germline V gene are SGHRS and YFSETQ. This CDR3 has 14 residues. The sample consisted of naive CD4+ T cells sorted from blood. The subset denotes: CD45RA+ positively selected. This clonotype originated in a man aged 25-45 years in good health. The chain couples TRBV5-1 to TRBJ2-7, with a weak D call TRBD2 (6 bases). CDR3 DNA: TGCGCCAGCAGCTTGACTGGAGGGCTAGGCGAGCAGTACTTC. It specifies CASSLTGGLGEQYF.